The 17 T cell receptor beta chains presented below share a single source sample, sequenced in a study of CD8 T cells in Susac syndrome. A quantity of roughly 0.5 to 1 ug RNA underwent reverse transcription using random hexamers. TCRdb re-called the immunoSEQ multiplex PCR reads through MiXCR, storing one row per CDR3 protein. The data hold around 130,000 distinct CDR3 sequences, with 90% to 95% observed a single time. The material sequenced was CD4+ T cells from PBMCs. Receptor source: a human donor in good health.

This chain connects TRBV6-5 to TRBJ2-1, with 13 bases fitting TRBD2. This CDR3 contains 17 residues. With 2 bases clipped from V and 6 bases from J, the junction kept 7 bases outside the gene matches. The germline V gene encodes CDR1 MNHEY and CDR2 SVGAGI. The CDR3 coding sequence is TGTGCCAGCAGTTACCGATCGACTAGCGGGAGGTCCAATGAGCAGTTCTTC. It specifies CASSYRSTSGRSNEQFF.

The chain uses TRBV5-4 and TRBJ1-1; the D gene is possibly TRBD1 (5 bases). Germline loops: CDR1 SGHNT, CDR2 YYREEE (reference sequence). Trimming took off 7 bases at V and 6 bases at J, with 19 bases between the two ends. CDR3 length: 14 residues. The CDR3 loop is CASSSGSPISEAFF. Written as DNA, the CDR3 is TGTGCCAGCTCTTCAGGGAGCCCGATCTCTGAAGCTTTCTTT.

The V gene is TRBV29-1, the J gene TRBJ2-1, with 7 bases matching TRBD2. CDR3 length equals 14 residues. V shed 7 bases and J 3 bases; nucleotides not matched to a gene: 9. Germline V gene sequence: CDR1 SQVTM, CDR2 ANQGSEA. CDR3 bases: TGCAGCGCGGGGGGAGGGAGTTACTACAATGAGCAGTTCTTC. This codes for CSAGGGSYYNEQFF.

The chain recombines TRBV18 with TRBJ2-1; D remains ambiguous. V gave up 2 bases and J gave up 5 bases, with 10 bases separating them. This CDR3 has 14 amino acids. Germline assignment: CDR1 KGHSH and CDR2 LQKENI. The chain's CDR3 is CASSPYSLDNEQFF. DNA for the CDR3: TGTGCCAGCTCACCATACTCCTTAGACAATGAGCAGTTCTTC.

The V and J genes are TRBV5-1 and TRBJ2-2; tentatively, D is TRBD2 (6 bases). The CDR3 contains 12 residues. V lost 5 bases and J 5 bases, leaving 7 bases between the germline ends. Looked up from germline, CDR1 is SGHRS and CDR2 is YFSETQ. CDR3 nucleotides: TGCGCCAGCAGTGGGGGGACCGGGGAGCTGTTTTTT. This sequence encodes CASSGGTGELFF.

The chain recombines TRBV7-9 with TRBJ2-7, with a tentative D call TRBD1 (5 bases). Trimming cost V 6 bases and J 9 bases, with 15 bases left between them. The CDR3 spans 12 residues. CDR1 and CDR2 from the germline V gene are SEHNR and FQNEAQ (reference sequence). CDR3 region: CASSSTDTGQYF. CDR3 in DNA: TGTGCCAGCAGTTCGACGGACACGGGGCAGTACTTC.

This chain uses TRBV20-1 with TRBJ1-3; D uncertain. This CDR3 comprises 13 residues. From germline, CDR1 is DFQATT and CDR2 SNEGSKA (reference sequence). The V end was cut by 4 bases, the J end by 3 bases, with 10 bases between. The CDR3 sequence: CSAIQVHGNTIYF. DNA of the CDR3: TGCAGTGCTATCCAGGTTCATGGAAACACCATATATTTT.

J is TRBJ1-1 and V is TRBV5-1; 8 nucleotides agree with TRBD1. Germline V gene lookup returns CDR1 SGHRS and CDR2 YFSETQ. V trimming: 8 bases; J trimming: 3 bases; junction bases outside the gene matches: 6. The CDR3 totals 13 residues. For the CDR3, the DNA is TGCGCCAGTACCCCGGACAGGGACACTGAAGCTTTCTTT. It encodes CASTPDRDTEAFF.

This chain links TRBV3-1 with TRBJ2-1; D is undetermined. The germline V and J ends were trimmed by 1 base and 9 bases, with 10 bases remaining between them. The CDR3 is made up of 13 amino acids. The germline V gene encodes CDR1 LGHDT and CDR2 YNNKEL (reference sequence). This CDR3 is CASSQVPEGEQFF. CDR3 bases: TGTGCCAGCAGCCAAGTACCCGAAGGTGAGCAGTTCTTC.

Here the CDR3 reads CASSQADILGSANYGYTF. The CDR3 DNA reads as TGTGCCAGCAGCCAAGCAGACATACTCGGCTCGGCTAACTATGGCTACACCTTC. The V and J genes are TRBV3-1 and TRBJ1-2; D is uncertain. Germline V CDR1 and CDR2: LGHDT, YNNKEL (reference sequence). Trimming cost V 1 base and J 0 bases, with 18 bases left between them. The CDR3 is made up of 18 amino acids.

The chain employs TRBV9 and TRBJ2-7; 12 nucleotides agree with TRBD1. V shed 0 bases and J 4 bases; nucleotides not matched to a gene: 5. CDR1 and CDR2 (germline): SGDLS, YYNGEE. CDR3 length: 16 amino acids. The CDR3 DNA sequence: TGTGCCAGCAGCGTAGCGCCGGGACAGGGGGCTTACGAGCAGTACTTC. This translates into CASSVAPGQGAYEQYF.

This sequence joins TRBV20-1 and TRBJ2-1; unclear D gene. The CDR3 is made up of 13 amino acids. Trimming removed 5 bases from V and 10 bases from J, with 18 bases in between. Germline CDR1 reads DFQATT; CDR2 reads SNEGSKA (reference sequence). CDR3 in DNA: TGCAGTGCTGCTCCGGGCCCCATCTCGGAGCAGTTCTTC. This codes for CSAAPGPISEQFF.

This rearrangement joins TRBV3-1 to TRBJ1-5; D possibly corresponds to TRBD1 (6 bases). V was trimmed by 5 bases and J by 3 bases, leaving 11 bases between them. This CDR3 is 14 amino acids long. Germline V gene data show CDR1 as LGHDT and CDR2 as YNNKEL (reference sequence). The CDR3 protein is CASSKGGFNQPQHF. Here the CDR3 DNA reads TGTGCCAGCAGCAAAGGGGGTTTCAATCAGCCCCAGCATTTT.

The rearrangement links TRBV14 to TRBJ2-6; no firm D call. The CDR3 has 13 residues. From germline, CDR1 is SGHDN and CDR2 FVKESK. The V and J ends lost 1 base and 4 bases respectively, with 2 bases between them. The CDR3 bases are TGTGCCAGCAGCCAAGGCGGGGCCAACGTCCTGACTTTC. Encoded protein: CASSQGGANVLTF.

The chain uses TRBV2 and TRBJ2-1, with D unresolved. Germline-derived CDR1 and CDR2 are SNHLY and FYNNEI. Trimming shortened V by 4 bases and J by 9 bases, and 7 bases separated the two germline ends. The CDR3 covers 11 residues. The CDR3 nucleotides read TGTGCCAGCAGTGGCGTCAGTGAGCAGTTCTTC. Amino acid sequence: CASSGVSEQFF.

The CDR3 protein is CASSLYISSPDTQYF. In DNA form, the CDR3 reads TGCGCCAGCAGCTTGTATATCAGTTCCCCAGATACGCAGTATTTT. The rearrangement links TRBV5-1 to TRBJ2-3, with D unresolved. The ends were cut back, 1 base at V and 4 bases at J, with 13 bases in the middle. The CDR3 length is 15 residues. Germline V gene data show CDR1 as SGHRS and CDR2 as YFSETQ.

The genes are TRBV28 and TRBJ1-1; D ambiguous. Trimming removed 1 base at V and 8 bases at J, with 8 bases between. The CDR3 totals 12 residues. Germline CDR1 reads MDHEN; CDR2 reads SYDVKM. This chain's CDR3 is CASSLSVREAFF. CDR3 DNA sequence: TGTGCCAGCAGTTTATCCGTCAGGGAAGCTTTCTTT.